This entry concerns a single T cell receptor (beta chain). The data were taken from a study of blood T cell repertoires in COVID-19. CDR1 is KGHSY, CDR2 FQNENV, per germline. This CDR3 region has 16 residues. V lost 1 base to trimming and J lost 8 bases, with 15 bases between them. Profiling relied on immunoSEQ multiplex PCR, and the TCRdb table lists in-frame clones only, not all of them. The sample gives roughly 200,000 clones, about 80% of which show up once; about 4.5% is in the top ten. The TCR was taken from a man aged 45-65 years with active or convalescent COVID-19. The chain joins TRBV16 to TRBJ1-6; tentatively, D is TRBD1 (5 bases). The sample was peripheral blood. CDR3 nucleotide sequence: TGTGCCAGCAGCCAATGGCGCGGTGGGGGGTATTCACCCCTCCACTTT. Protein: CASSQWRGGGYSPLHF.